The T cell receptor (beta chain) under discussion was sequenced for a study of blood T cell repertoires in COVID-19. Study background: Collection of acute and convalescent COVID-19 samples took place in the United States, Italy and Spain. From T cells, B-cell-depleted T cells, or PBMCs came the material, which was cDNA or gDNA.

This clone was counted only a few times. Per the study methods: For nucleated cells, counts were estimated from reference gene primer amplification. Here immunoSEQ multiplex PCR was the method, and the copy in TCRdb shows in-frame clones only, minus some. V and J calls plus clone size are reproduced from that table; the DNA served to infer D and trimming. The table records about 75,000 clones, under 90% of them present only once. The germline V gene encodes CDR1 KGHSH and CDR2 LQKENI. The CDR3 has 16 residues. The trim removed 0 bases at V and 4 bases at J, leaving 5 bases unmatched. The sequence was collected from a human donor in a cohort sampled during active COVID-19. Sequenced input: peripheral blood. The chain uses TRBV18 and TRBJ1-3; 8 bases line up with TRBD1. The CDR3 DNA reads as TGTGCCAGCTCACCACCATGGACAGGGAACGGAAACACCATATATTTT. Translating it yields CASSPPWTGNGNTIYF.